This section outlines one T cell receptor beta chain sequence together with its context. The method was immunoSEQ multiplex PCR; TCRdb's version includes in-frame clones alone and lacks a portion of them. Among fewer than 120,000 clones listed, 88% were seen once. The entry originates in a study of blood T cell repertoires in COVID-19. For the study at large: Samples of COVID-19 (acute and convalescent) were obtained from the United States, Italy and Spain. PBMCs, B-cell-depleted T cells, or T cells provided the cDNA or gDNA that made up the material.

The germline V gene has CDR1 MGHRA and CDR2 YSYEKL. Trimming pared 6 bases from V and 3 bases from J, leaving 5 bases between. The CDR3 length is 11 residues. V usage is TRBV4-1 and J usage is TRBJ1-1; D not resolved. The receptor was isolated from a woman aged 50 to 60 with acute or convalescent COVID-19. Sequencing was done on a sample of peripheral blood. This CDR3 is CASREDTEAFF. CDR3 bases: TGCGCCAGCAGGGAGGACACTGAAGCTTTCTTT.